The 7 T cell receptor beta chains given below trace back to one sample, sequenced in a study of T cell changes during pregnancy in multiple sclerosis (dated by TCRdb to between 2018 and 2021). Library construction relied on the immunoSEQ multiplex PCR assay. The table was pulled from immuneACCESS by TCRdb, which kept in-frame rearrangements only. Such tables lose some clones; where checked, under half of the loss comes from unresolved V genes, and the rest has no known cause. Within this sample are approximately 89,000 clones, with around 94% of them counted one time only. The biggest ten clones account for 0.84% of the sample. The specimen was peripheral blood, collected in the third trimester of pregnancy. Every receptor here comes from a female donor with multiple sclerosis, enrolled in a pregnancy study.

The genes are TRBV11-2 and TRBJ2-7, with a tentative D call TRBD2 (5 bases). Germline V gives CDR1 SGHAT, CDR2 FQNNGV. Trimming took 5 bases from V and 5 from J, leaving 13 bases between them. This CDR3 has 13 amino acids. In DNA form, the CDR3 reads TGTGCCAGCAGCCCATCCGGAGGCCACGAGCAGTACTTC. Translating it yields CASSPSGGHEQYF.

The CDR3 DNA is TGTGCCACCAGGAAATCCGGGACGGGAGGACTAGCGGGAGGTAGGGGTGAGCAGTTCTTC. Translation gives CATRKSGTGGLAGGRGEQFF. This chain links TRBV15 with TRBJ2-1, with 14 bases that match TRBD2. The CDR3 covers 20 residues. Germline V gives CDR1 LNHNV, CDR2 YYDKDF (reference sequence). Trimming cost V 6 bases and J 9 bases; bases outside gene matches: 22.

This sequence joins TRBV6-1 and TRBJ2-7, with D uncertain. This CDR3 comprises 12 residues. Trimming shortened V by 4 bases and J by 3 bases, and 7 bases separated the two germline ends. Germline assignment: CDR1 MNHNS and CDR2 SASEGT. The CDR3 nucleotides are TGTGCCAGCAGTGTTGGAGACTACGAGCAGTACTTC. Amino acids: CASSVGDYEQYF.

The DNA for the CDR3 is TGTGCCAGCAGCCAAGGCCCCAGGTCTGCAACTAATGAAAAACTGTTTTTT. It encodes CASSQGPRSATNEKLFF. V and J are TRBV14 and TRBJ1-4; D is unclear. Deletions cut 1 base from V and 0 bases from J, with 12 bases between. CDR1 is SGHDN, CDR2 FVKESK, per germline. The CDR3 is 17 residues long.

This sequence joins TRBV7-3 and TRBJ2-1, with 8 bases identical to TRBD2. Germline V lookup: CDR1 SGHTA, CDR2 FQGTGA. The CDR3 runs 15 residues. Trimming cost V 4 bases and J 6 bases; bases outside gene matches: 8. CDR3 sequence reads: CASSSAGTRRNEQFF. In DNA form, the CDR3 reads TGTGCCAGCAGCTCGGCCGGGACTAGACGCAATGAGCAGTTCTTC.

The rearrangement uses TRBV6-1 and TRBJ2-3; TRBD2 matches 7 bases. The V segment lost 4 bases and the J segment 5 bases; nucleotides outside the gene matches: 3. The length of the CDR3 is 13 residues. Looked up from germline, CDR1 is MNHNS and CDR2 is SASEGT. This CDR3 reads CASSGTSIDTQYF. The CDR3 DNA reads TGTGCCAGCAGTGGGACTAGTATAGATACGCAGTATTTT.

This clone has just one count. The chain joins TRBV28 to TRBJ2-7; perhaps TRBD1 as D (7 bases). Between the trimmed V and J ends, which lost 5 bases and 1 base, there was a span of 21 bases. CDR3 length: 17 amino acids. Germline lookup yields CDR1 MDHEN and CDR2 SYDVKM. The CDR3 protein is CASSLPQGLAYSYEQYF. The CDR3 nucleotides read TGTGCCAGCAGTCTTCCACAGGGGCTAGCGTATTCCTACGAGCAGTACTTC.